This T cell receptor (beta chain) was sequenced during a study of blood T cell repertoires in COVID-19 (dated by TCRdb to the early 2020s). Regarding the complete study: Samples covering the acute and convalescent phases of COVID-19 were provided by collaborators in the United States, Italy and Spain. The material from the prospective study consisted of cDNA or gDNA derived from T cells, B-cell-depleted T cells, or PBMCs. The dataset comprised deeply sampled blood TCRbeta repertoires from subjects exposed to, actively infected with, or recovered from COVID-19. The repertoires were made available in a free public database intended to serve as a resource for research on the immune response to SARS-CoV-2. The samples were drawn from two sources: the first 160 participants of the ongoing ImmuneRACE study, and some 1,300 subjects contributed by 6 global collaborators. Sample metadata almost always included a de-identified subject ID, COVID-19 status, age in years and sex. Where available, HLA class I and class II types were obtained from metadata supplied by the sample provider rather than from assay-based typing.

Points on this clone: The antigen it binds to is not known. Base qualities are not recorded, but no much larger clone differs from it by a single base.

Spanning cysteine to phenylalanine, the CDR3 consists of 13 amino acids. Kept here is only the CDR3 DNA, which spans 39 bases and is read in frame from base 1. V is reduced by 1 base and J by 3 bases, leaving a spacing of 4 bases between them. TCRbeta CDR3 regions were amplified from genomic DNA using the immunoSEQ Assay, a bias-controlled multiplex PCR. In the authors' own workflow: Within the assay, amplification of reference gene primers was used to estimate how many nucleated cells each sample contained. Sequence reads were collapsed and filtered to measure the absolute abundance of every unique TCRbeta CDR3 rearrangement. Productive Simpson clonality was computed per sample as the square root of Simpson's diversity index over productive rearrangements. In its TCRdb copy, this immuneACCESS table keeps in-frame sequences only and misses some clones. Where compared with another copy, unresolved V genes explain less than half of these, and the others have no known cause. V, J and clone size reflect that table, while D and trimming were determined from the DNA. The sample data list 150,000 to 200,000 clones, and around 85% of these were observed just once. 3% to 3.5% of the sample is taken by the ten largest.

Broader findings and caveats from the paper: How much clinical and demographic metadata was included differed by source and by participant, and the metadata was provided uncurated.

The collaborating institutions used their own protocols to collect whole blood in K2EDTA tubes. For TCRbeta analysis, collaborators shipped samples in one of three forms: frozen whole blood, isolated PBMCs, or DNA extracted from either of those sample types. The sample was peripheral blood. The sequence derives from a human donor with acute or convalescent COVID-19. The donor label of this sample is uncertain. The rearranged chain carries TRBV12-3 or TRBV12-4 and TRBJ1-5; the D gene is unclear. The DNA is TGTGCCAGCAGTTTAGGGGCCAATCAGCCCCAGCATTTT. Translation gives CASSLGANQPQHF.